These 8 T cell receptor beta chains came from one sample sequenced in a study of monozygotic twins with inflammatory bowel disease. Reprocessing the 5' RACE reads, TCRdb reports a single entry for every CDR3 protein and omits DNA. The listing contains about 300,000 distinct CDR3 sequences. The sequenced sample consisted of blood. These receptors all stem from a human donor with ulcerative colitis or Crohn's disease, or a healthy co-twin of an affected twin (not recorded which).

The chain uses TRBV2 and TRBJ2-2; TCRdb lists TRBD1, though no DNA is available to test this call. CDR3 length: 14 amino acids. Germline V gene sequence: CDR1 SNHLY, CDR2 FYNNEI. CDR3 sequence: CASKRERGTGELFF.

CDR3 amino acids: CSARQGPANYGYTF. The chain has TRBV20-1 and TRBJ1-2; no DNA is available, so the TRBD1 call from TCRdb remains unchecked. The CDR3 runs 14 residues. The germline V gene has CDR1 DFQATT and CDR2 SNEGSKA (reference sequence).

The chain combines TRBV19 with TRBJ1-1; there is no DNA to check the TCRdb D call of TRBD1. CDR1 and CDR2 (germline): LNHDA, SQIVND (reference sequence). The CDR3 is 17 amino acids. The CDR3 sequence is CASSIYGGLNMNTEAFF.

The chain employs TRBV11-2 and TRBJ1-3; the D gene TCRdb calls, TRBD1, cannot be checked with no DNA. The CDR3 is made up of 18 amino acids. CDR1 is SGHAT and CDR2 is FQNNGV in the germline V gene. CDR3 region: CASSSLSVRVYSGNTIYF.

This rearrangement joins TRBV6-2 or TRBV6-3 to TRBJ1-5. Germline V gene sequence: CDR1 MNHEY, CDR2 SVGEGT. The CDR3 contains 15 residues. This CDR3 is CASSYHLGRHQPQHF.

The chain links TRBV4-2 to TRBJ1-5. Germline CDR1 is LGHNA and CDR2 is YNFKEQ. This CDR3 is built from 15 residues. The CDR3 sequence: CASSQDFHSNQPQHF.

V is TRBV7-9 and J is TRBJ1-5; TCRdb picks TRBD1, but there is no DNA to check that call. CDR3 length: 15 amino acids. Per germline, CDR1 SEHNR and CDR2 FQNEAQ (reference sequence). The CDR3: CASSPGTGGNQPQHF.

The chain has TRBV6-2 or TRBV6-3 and TRBJ2-6. The V gene's germline CDR1 is MNHEY and CDR2 SVGEGT. This CDR3 has 12 residues. The CDR3 protein is CATASGANVLTF.